The clone carrying this T cell receptor beta chain appeared many times. The sample originates from a study of neurological immune-mediated disorders. From the 5' RACE reads, TCRdb called clonotypes with MiXCR, one entry per CDR3 protein. The repertoire includes around 48,000 distinct CDR3 sequences, 10% of them detected once, and around 20% sits in the top ten. The CDR3 has 16 residues. V lost 2 bases, J lost 2 bases, and 16 bases lay in between. Germline V gene data show CDR1 as SGDLS and CDR2 as YYNGEE. The sequenced sample consisted of PBMCs. This TCR was sampled from a woman aged 40 to 50 with HTLV-1-associated myelopathy (HAM/TSP). This rearrangement joins TRBV9 to TRBJ2-5, with D possibly being TRBD1 (6 bases). CDR3 in amino acids: CASSVIGTQPQETQYF. The CDR3 DNA reads TGTGCCAGCAGCGTCATCGGGACACAGCCTCAAGAGACCCAGTACTTC.